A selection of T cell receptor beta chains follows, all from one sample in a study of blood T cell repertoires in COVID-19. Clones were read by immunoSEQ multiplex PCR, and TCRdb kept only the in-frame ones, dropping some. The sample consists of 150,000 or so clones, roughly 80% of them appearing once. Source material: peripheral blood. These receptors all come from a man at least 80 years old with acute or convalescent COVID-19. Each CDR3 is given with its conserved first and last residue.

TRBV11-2	CASSSVRDRVYNEQFF
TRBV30	CAWSVAGGYGYTF
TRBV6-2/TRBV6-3	CASSYPDRGTIGGSYNEQFF
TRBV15	CATSNRQGAPDTQYF
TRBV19	CASTPRSGGFETQYF
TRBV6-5	CASVGGPLGYGYTF
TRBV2	CASNFLSGEETQYF
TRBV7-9	CASSSGTSGEAFF
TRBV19	CASSILWAGQSGQPQHF
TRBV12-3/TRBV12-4	CASSGQGYGYTF
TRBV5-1	CASSFPSGNEQFF
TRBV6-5	CASSNSNQPQHF
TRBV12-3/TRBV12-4	CASSPGQGGGYTF
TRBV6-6	CASSYRDRDPRGYTF
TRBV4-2	CASSQDQSTDTQYF
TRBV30	CAWSSLSGGGYTF
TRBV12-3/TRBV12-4	CATQRGGRVEQFF
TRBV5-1	CASSPSAGDEQFF
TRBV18	CASSPPTTGGTQPQHF
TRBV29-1	CSDLSGTGSNGYTF
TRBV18	CASSDDRVVNNEQFF
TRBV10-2	CASTHQVGNTEAFF
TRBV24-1	CATSPGTGSTEAFF
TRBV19	CASTVPGGFGATEAFF
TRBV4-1	CASSQEGARYGYTF
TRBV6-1	CASTGDRGFFYGYTF
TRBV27	CASSFLPFDSYNEQFF
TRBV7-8	CASFDTGYGELFF
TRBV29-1	CSVVFPGNEQYF
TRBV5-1	CASSWTGDVGYTF
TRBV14	CASSLAGGPYEQYF
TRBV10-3	CAISESSRGNIQYF
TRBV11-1	CASSLGLSNTGELFF
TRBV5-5	CASSSTPGEPQHF
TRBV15	CATSSGWSTGELFF
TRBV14	CASSNPRSLGFFGELFF
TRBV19	CASSRTVGTLHF
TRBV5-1	CASSLVPSDSEQFF
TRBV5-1	CASSRGQGQETQYF
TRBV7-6	CASSLAPGTGANVLTF
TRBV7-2	CASSLGGDYTF
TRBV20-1	CSASWGGNSYNEQFF
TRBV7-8	CASSLVSVNSGNTIYF
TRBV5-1	CASSPEDRVLASPLHF